The rows below give T cell receptor beta chains drawn from one sample of a study of blood T cells in healthy people across ages. TCRdb called the 5' RACE reads again in MiXCR, with one record for every CDR3 protein. This table has 750,000 or so distinct CDR3 sequences, around 25% appearing once. These data were likewise used in another study, on T cells of mothers and their children.

Input material: blood. The receptor source for this set is a boy between 5 and 17 years old in good health. Each CDR3 is given without its conserved first and last residue. Fields, in order: V gene, J gene, D gene, CDR3 protein. D genes are given only for firm matches.

TRBV7-9,TRBJ2-7,-,ASSSTDGGKLSEQY
TRBV10-3,TRBJ1-2,TRBD1,AISVGQGYGYT
TRBV5-1,TRBJ2-5,-,ASSLQVGQETQY
TRBV29-1,TRBJ2-1,-,SGEGQVDEQF
TRBV20-1,TRBJ2-7,-,SARGGRHEQY
TRBV6-1,TRBJ2-5,TRBD1,ASVLQGAGETQY
TRBV6-1,TRBJ2-5,TRBD1,ASSEGDSHQETQY
TRBV27,TRBJ2-1,TRBD2,ASRPGGISYNEQF
TRBV5-8,TRBJ2-3,-,ASSLVDEDSTDTQY
TRBV29-1,TRBJ2-7,TRBD1,SVERGHSYEQY
TRBV3-1,TRBJ2-1,-,ASSQFGLAWDEQF